Sequencing of this T cell receptor beta chain was carried out in a study of cytomegalovirus exposure and HLA in healthy donors. Study-level information: Unique TCRs from HLA-typed donors, roughly 89 million of them, were held in an early data release.

This CDR3 contains 11 residues. CDR1 SQVTM and CDR2 ANQGSEA come from the germline V gene. Trimming stripped 6 bases from V and 2 bases from J, with 7 bases between. PCR primers comprised 60 Vbeta and 13 Jbeta primers. TCRdb's table, derived via immunoSEQ multiplex PCR, lists solely in-frame clones and lacks some. The sample consists of about 200,000 clones, 82% of them appearing once. Whole-study results and caveats: Sequencing depth roughly uniform across donors was assumed in presence/absence analyses. A previous analysis found most TCR beta V segments productive roughly 87% or roughly 30% of the time.

A remark on this clone: No antigen is known for it.

The sequenced sample consisted of PBMCs. This clonotype was sampled from a woman aged 40 to 55 in good health and CMV-seronegative. The chain uses TRBV29-1 and TRBJ1-1, with D unclear. The CDR3 bases are TGCAGCGTGCGGGGAAACACTGAAGCTTTCTTT. Protein sequence: CSVRGNTEAFF.